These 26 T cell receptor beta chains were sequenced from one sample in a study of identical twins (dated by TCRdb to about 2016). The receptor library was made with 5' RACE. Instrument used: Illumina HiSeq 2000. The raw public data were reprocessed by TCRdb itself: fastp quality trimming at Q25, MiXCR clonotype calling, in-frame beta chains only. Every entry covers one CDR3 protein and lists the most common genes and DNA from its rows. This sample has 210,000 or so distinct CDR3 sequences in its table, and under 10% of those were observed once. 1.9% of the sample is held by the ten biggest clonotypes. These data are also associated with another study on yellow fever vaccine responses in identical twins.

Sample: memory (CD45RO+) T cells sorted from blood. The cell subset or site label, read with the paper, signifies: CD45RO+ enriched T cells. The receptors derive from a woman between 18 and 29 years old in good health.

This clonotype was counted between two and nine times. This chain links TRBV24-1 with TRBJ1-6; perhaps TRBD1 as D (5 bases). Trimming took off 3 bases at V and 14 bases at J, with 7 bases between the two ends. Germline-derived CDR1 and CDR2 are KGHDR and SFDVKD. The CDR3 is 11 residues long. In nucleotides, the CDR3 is TGTGCCACCAGTGATCGGGGGACCCTCCACTTT. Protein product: CATSDRGTLHF.

The CDR3 coding sequence is TGTGCCAGCAGCTTAGGAGGGGACAGGTTTACAGATACGCAGTATTTT. Translation gives CASSLGGDRFTDTQYF. The chain recombines TRBV7-3 with TRBJ2-3; TRBD1 aligns across 8 bases. CDR3 size: 16 residues. V lost 2 bases and J lost 3; bases outside the gene matches: 7. Germline values: CDR1 SGHTA, CDR2 FQGTGA.

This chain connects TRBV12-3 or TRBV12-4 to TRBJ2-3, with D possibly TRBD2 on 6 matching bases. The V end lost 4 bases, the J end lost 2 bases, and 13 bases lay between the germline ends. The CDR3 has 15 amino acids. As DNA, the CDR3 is TGTGCCAGCAGTTATGGGACTCTTCCCACAGATACGCAGTATTTT. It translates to CASSYGTLPTDTQYF.

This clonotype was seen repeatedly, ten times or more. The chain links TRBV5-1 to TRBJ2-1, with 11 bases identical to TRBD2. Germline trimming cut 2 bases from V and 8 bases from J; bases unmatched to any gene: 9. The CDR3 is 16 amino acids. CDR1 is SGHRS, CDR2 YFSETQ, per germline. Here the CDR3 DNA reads TGCGCCAGCAGCTTAGTAGCGGGGGGGCCAAGCGATGAGCAGTTCTTC. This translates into CASSLVAGGPSDEQFF.

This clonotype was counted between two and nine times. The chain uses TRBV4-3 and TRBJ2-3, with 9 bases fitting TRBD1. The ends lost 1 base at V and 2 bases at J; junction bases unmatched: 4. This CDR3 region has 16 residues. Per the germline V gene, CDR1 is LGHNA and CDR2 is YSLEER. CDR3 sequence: CASSQGQGGVTDTQYF. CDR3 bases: TGCGCCAGCAGCCAAGGACAGGGGGGGGTCACAGATACGCAGTATTTT.

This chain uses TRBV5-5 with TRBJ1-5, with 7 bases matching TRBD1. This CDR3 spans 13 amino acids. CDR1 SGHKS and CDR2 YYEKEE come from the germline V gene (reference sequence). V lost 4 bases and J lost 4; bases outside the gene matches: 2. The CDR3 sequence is CASSGDRNQPQHF. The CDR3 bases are TGTGCCAGCAGCGGGGACAGAAATCAGCCCCAGCATTTT.

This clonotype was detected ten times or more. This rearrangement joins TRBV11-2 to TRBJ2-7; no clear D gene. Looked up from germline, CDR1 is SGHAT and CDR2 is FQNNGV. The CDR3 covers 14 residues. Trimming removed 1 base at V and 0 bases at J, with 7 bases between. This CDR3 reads CASSLAMLSYEQYF. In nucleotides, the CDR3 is TGTGCCAGCAGCTTAGCTATGCTCTCCTACGAGCAGTACTTC.

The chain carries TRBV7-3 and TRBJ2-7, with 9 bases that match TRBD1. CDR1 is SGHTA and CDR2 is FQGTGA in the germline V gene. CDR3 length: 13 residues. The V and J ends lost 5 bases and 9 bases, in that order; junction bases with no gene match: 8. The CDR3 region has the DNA TGTGCCAGCAGCCAGGGACAGGGAGGGGTGCAGTACTTC. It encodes CASSQGQGGVQYF.

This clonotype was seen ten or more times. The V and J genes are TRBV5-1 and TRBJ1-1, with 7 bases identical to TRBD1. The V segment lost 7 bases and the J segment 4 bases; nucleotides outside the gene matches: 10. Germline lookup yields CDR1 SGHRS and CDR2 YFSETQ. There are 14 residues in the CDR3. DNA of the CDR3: TGCGCCAGCTCCTCCGGGACAGTCGGCACTGAAGCTTTCTTT. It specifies CASSSGTVGTEAFF.

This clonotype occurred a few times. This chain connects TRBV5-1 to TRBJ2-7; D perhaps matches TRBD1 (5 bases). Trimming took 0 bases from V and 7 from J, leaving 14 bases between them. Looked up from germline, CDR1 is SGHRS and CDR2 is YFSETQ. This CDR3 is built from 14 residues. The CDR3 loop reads CASSLGARVAEQYF. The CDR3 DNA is TGCGCCAGCAGCTTGGGGGCCAGGGTGGCGGAGCAGTACTTC.

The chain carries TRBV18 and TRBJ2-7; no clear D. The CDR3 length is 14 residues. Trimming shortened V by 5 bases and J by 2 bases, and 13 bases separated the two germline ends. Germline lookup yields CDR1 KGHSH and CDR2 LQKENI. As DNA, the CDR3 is TGTGCCAGCTCAATAGACCCGCCCCCCTACGAGCAGTACTTC. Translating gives CASSIDPPPYEQYF.

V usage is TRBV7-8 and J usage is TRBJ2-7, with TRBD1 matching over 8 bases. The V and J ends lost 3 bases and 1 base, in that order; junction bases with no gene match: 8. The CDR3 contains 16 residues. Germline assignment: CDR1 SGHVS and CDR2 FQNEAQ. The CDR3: CASSFHRGKNSYEQYF. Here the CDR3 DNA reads TGTGCCAGCAGCTTTCACAGGGGGAAAAATTCCTACGAGCAGTACTTC.

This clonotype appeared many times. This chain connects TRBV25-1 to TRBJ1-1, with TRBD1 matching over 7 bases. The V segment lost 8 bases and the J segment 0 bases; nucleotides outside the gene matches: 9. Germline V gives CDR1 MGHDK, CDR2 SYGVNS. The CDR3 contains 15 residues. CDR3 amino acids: CASSGLGQMNTEAFF. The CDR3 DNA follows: TGTGCCAGCTCCGGCCTGGGACAGATGAACACTGAAGCTTTCTTT.

The CDR3 nucleotides read TGTGCCAGTAGACCGGACATCCCTAGGGACAATGAGCAGTTCTTC. Encoded protein: CASRPDIPRDNEQFF. V usage is TRBV19 and J usage is TRBJ2-1; tentative D call: TRBD1 (5 bases). The V end lost 6 bases, the J end lost 5 bases, and 17 bases lay between the germline ends. The CDR3 consists of 15 residues. Germline CDR1 LNHDA, CDR2 SQIVND (reference sequence).

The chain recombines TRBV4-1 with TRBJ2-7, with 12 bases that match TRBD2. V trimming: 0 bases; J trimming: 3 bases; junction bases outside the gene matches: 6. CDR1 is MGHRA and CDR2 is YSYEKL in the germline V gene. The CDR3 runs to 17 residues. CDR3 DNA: TGCGCCAGCAGCCAAGAACTAGCGGGGGGAAGGGGCTACGAGCAGTACTTC. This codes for CASSQELAGGRGYEQYF.

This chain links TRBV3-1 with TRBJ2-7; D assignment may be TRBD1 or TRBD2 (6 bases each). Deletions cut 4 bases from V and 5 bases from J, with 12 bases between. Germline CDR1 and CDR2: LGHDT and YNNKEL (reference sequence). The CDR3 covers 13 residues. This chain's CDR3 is CASSPPGAHEQYF. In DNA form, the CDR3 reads TGTGCCAGCAGCCCCCCGGGGGCCCACGAGCAGTACTTC.

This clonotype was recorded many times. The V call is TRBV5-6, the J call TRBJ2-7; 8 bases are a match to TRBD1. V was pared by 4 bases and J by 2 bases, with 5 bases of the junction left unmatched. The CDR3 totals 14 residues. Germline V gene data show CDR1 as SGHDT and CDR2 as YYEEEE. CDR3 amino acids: CASSRRDRTYEQYF. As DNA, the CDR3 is TGTGCCAGCAGCCGAAGGGACAGGACCTACGAGCAGTACTTC.

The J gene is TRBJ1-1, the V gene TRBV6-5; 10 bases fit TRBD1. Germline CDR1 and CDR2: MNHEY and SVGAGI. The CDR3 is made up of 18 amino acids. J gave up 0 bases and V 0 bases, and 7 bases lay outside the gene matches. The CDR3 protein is CASSYSGQGEDLNTEAFF. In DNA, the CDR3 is TGTGCCAGCAGTTACTCCGGACAGGGGGAGGATCTGAACACTGAAGCTTTCTTT.

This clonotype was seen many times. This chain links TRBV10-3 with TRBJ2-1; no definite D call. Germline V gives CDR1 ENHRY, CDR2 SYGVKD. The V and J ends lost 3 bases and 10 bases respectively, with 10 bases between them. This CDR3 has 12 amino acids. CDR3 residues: CAISEGRQEQFF. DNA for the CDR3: TGTGCCATCAGTGAAGGCAGACAAGAGCAGTTCTTC.

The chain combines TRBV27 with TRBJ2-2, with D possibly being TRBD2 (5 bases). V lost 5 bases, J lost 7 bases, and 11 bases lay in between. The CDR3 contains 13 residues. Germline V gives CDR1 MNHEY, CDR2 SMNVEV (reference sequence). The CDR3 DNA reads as TGTGCCAGCAGTGGGCGGGCAAACGGGGAGCTGTTTTTT. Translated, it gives CASSGRANGELFF.

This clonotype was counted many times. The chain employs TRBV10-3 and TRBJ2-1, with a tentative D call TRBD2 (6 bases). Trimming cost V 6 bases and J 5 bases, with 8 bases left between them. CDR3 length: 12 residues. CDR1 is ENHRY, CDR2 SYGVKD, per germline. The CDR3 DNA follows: TGTGCCATCAGGGGACTCGACAATGAGCAGTTCTTC. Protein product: CAIRGLDNEQFF.

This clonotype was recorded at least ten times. The CDR3 is CATSRDRKELNEQFF. CDR3 coding DNA: TGTGCCACCAGCAGAGATCGGAAGGAGTTAAATGAGCAGTTCTTC. The chain joins TRBV15 to TRBJ2-1; D is ambiguous. The CDR3 extends over 15 amino acids. Germline V gives CDR1 LNHNV, CDR2 YYDKDF (reference sequence). V was trimmed by 0 bases and J by 7 bases, leaving 13 bases between them.

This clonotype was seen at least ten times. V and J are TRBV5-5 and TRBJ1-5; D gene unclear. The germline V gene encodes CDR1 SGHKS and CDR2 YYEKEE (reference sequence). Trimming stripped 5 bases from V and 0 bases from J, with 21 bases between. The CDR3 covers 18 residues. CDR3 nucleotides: TGTGCCAGCAGGGAGAGGAGGACTGAGGTTTATAGCAATCAGCCCCAGCATTTT. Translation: CASRERRTEVYSNQPQHF.

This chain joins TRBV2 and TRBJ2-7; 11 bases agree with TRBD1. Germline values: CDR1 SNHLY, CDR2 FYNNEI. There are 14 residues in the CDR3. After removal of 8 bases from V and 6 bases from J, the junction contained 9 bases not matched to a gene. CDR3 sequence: CASYPGQGVGEQYF. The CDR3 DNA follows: TGTGCCAGCTACCCGGGACAGGGGGTAGGCGAGCAGTACTTC.

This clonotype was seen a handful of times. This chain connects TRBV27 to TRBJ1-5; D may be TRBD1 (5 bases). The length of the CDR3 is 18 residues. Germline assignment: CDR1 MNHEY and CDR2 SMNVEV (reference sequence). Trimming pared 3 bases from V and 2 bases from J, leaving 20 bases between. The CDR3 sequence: CASSFRASQLGGNQPQHF. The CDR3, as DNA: TGTGCCAGCAGTTTTAGGGCCAGCCAGCTGGGGGGCAATCAGCCCCAGCATTTT.

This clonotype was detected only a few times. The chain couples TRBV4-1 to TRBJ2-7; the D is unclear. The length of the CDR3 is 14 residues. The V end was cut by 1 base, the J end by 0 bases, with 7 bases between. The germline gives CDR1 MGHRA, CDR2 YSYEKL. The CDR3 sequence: CASSQAETSYEQYF. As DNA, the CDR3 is TGCGCCAGCAGCCAAGCAGAAACCTCCTACGAGCAGTACTTC.